The 10 T cell receptor beta chains in this list originate from one sample, sequenced in a study of CD8+ T cells in alopecia areata. The treatment denotes: oral pan-JAK inhibitor, 5-10 mg twice daily. As the sequencing template, cDNA was produced by extracting RNA and reverse transcribing it. This table comes from immunoSEQ multiplex PCR, and its TCRdb copy is limited to in-frame clones, with some not included. The sample holds about 150,000 clones, 54% seen once. This material consisted of CD8+ T cells sorted from blood, taken at week 4, from a patient treated with tofacitinib. The receptors were sampled from a human donor with alopecia areata.

The chain has TRBV30 and TRBJ2-1; possibly TRBD2 for D (6 bases). The CDR3 is 13 residues long. Deletions cut 8 bases from V and 0 bases from J, with 11 bases between. Germline loops: CDR1 GTSNPN, CDR2 SVGIG (reference sequence). The CDR3 here is CAVASDSYNEQFF. CDR3 DNA sequence: TGTGCCGTAGCTAGCGACTCCTACAATGAGCAGTTCTTC.

This clone turned up a few times. The chain has TRBV15 and TRBJ2-5; 9 nucleotides match TRBD1. Germline V lookup: CDR1 LNHNV, CDR2 YYDKDF (reference sequence). Unmatched junction bases numbered 7, after V lost 0 bases and J lost 5 bases. The CDR3 consists of 16 residues. The CDR3, as DNA: TGTGCCACCAGCAGAGATGGACAGGGGTTTGGGGAGACCCAGTACTTC. This sequence encodes CATSRDGQGFGETQYF.

The V gene is TRBV5-6, the J gene TRBJ1-1; D is ambiguous. Germline CDR1 and CDR2: SGHDT and YYEEEE. The CDR3 totals 12 residues. V shed 5 bases and J shed 4 bases, with 9 bases lying between them. Here the CDR3 reads CASSSGSTEAFF. As DNA, the CDR3 is TGTGCCAGCAGTAGCGGATCCACTGAAGCTTTCTTT.

The chain combines TRBV6-5 with TRBJ1-2; 7 bases are a match to TRBD1. CDR1 and CDR2 from the germline V gene are MNHEY and SVGAGI. The CDR3 extends over 11 amino acids. The junction had 1 base not matched to a gene; V was cut back by 6 bases and J by 6 bases. The CDR3 region has the DNA TGTGCCAGCAGCCAGGGGGATGGCTACACCTTC. This sequence encodes CASSQGDGYTF.

The sample holds a few counts of this clone. This rearrangement joins TRBV5-4 to TRBJ2-1; D is undetermined. The CDR3 is 12 amino acids. The germline V gene has CDR1 SGHNT and CDR2 YYREEE (reference sequence). Trimming removed 2 bases from V and 8 bases from J, with 8 bases in between. CDR3 nucleotides: TGTGCCAGCAGCTTTTCACGGGATGAGCAGTTCTTC. The encoded protein is CASSFSRDEQFF.

The CDR3 spells CASSPGPTSGGTDTQYF. The CDR3 DNA follows: TGTGCCAGCAGCCCAGGCCCGACTAGCGGGGGAACAGATACGCAGTATTTT. J is TRBJ2-3 and V is TRBV7-3; the match to TRBD2 covers 12 bases. This CDR3 spans 17 amino acids. V dropped 5 bases and J dropped 3; count of bases not matched to a gene: 9. Germline CDR1 reads SGHTA; CDR2 reads FQGTGA.

This clone was recorded a few times. V gene TRBV5-6 combines with J gene TRBJ1-1; tentatively, D is TRBD1 (6 bases). The germline V and J ends were trimmed by 0 bases and 11 bases, with 8 bases remaining between them. Germline lookup yields CDR1 SGHDT and CDR2 YYEEEE. This CDR3 has 11 residues. The chain's CDR3 is CASSLAGQAFF. For the CDR3, the DNA is TGTGCCAGCAGCTTGGCAGGACAGGCTTTCTTT.

The table lists this clone with a few counts. The gene calls are TRBV7-9 and TRBJ1-5, with 9 bases that match TRBD1. The J segment lost 7 bases and the V segment lost 0 bases, leaving 4 bases of the junction unmatched. The CDR3 spans 15 residues. Germline V gene data show CDR1 as SEHNR and CDR2 as FQNEAQ (reference sequence). The CDR3 nucleotides are TGTGCCAGCAGCTTAGCACAGGGGGCTCGGCAGCCCCAGCATTTT. Residues: CASSLAQGARQPQHF.

J is TRBJ1-2 and V is TRBV27, with TRBD1 identical over 7 bases. Germline CDR1 is MNHEY and CDR2 is SMNVEV (reference sequence). V shed 8 bases and J 8 bases; nucleotides not matched to a gene: 11. The CDR3 is 13 amino acids. As DNA, the CDR3 is TGTGCCAGCGGACTTACAGGGGCGGACGGCTACACCTTC. Translated: CASGLTGADGYTF.

The rearrangement links TRBV30 to TRBJ2-1, with D possibly being TRBD1 or TRBD2 (5 bases each). Per germline, CDR1 GTSNPN and CDR2 SVGIG (reference sequence). Deletions cut 0 bases from V and 4 bases from J, with 10 bases between. The CDR3 has 14 amino acids. The chain's CDR3 is CAWSVGGFYNEQFF. DNA for the CDR3: TGTGCCTGGAGTGTTGGGGGATTTTACAATGAGCAGTTCTTC.